This T cell receptor (beta chain) emerged from a study of CD8 T cells in ankylosing spondylitis. A quantitative 5'-RACE method, one with molecular barcodes, was used to make TCR beta libraries. TCRdb called the 5' RACE reads again in MiXCR, with one record for every CDR3 protein. The sample has 200,000 to 250,000 distinct CDR3 sequences; around 7.9% are singletons. Study observations and caveats: Matched ankylosing spondylitis synovial fluid reportedly contained a significantly enriched population of disease-linked clones. Ankylosing spondylitis blood seemed to carry a telltale TCR beta motif made of roughly 8 highly homologous variants. CD8+ disease-linked clones were present at relatively low frequencies in blood. Earlier authors reported some of these motif variants in reactive arthritis synovial fluid and blood.

At least ten counts were recorded for this clonotype. Its matching antigen is unknown. The CDR3 covers 14 residues. Trimming shortened V by 3 bases and J by 0 bases, and 8 bases separated the two germline ends. CDR1 MNHEY and CDR2 SMNVEV come from the germline V gene (reference sequence). This clonotype was sampled from a male donor with ankylosing spondylitis. The rearrangement links TRBV27 to TRBJ1-1; no clear D gene. The source material was blood, either unsorted or a sorted T cell fraction (not recorded which). The CDR3 loop is CASSFPGMNTEAFF. CDR3 DNA: TGTGCCAGCAGTTTCCCAGGCATGAACACTGAAGCTTTCTTT.